This T cell receptor (beta chain) originates from a study of T cell responses to AZD1222 COVID-19 vaccine (dated by TCRdb to about 2021). Background on the whole study: AZD1222 recipients with second doses at about 4 weeks or about 12 weeks were pooled, because spike-specific TCR depth and breadth did not differ between schedules. A total of just over 230 trial participants underwent TCR sequencing, of whom 207 received two doses of AZD1222 and about 26 received two doses of the MenACWY control vaccine. Trial participants were enrolled into age subgroups of 18-55, 56-69 and 70-plus years, which contained approximately 150, 28 and 58 TCR-sequenced participants, respectively.

What this sample's time point label stands for: baseline before first vaccination. Vaccinee samples came from UK trials COV001 and COV002, including a single-blind randomized controlled phase 2/3 trial of AZD1222 (ChAdOx1 nCoV-19) in healthy adults. For TCRbeta chain sequencing, PBMC samples were collected from trial participants at day 0 and at day 28 after the second dose. Details on this clone: Its antigen is unknown. Base qualities are missing; no much larger clone stands one base away.

Findings and caveats that apply to the study as a whole: Most participants were white British and females outnumbered males, and the authors suggested that clonal diversity may have been underestimated. Epitopes outside the regions mutated in the B.1.351 and B.1.1.7 variants were reportedly recognized by nearly half of the unique spike-specific TCRs. After two AZD1222 doses, both the breadth and the depth of spike-specific TCRs were significantly higher than at day 0 and than in MenACWY recipients. Conclusions about previously exposed vaccinees were limited because only 5 or 6 AZD1222 recipients were SARS-CoV-2 seropositive at baseline. Because no day 14 peak-response samples were available, the repertoires could be characterized only after the peak T cell response. CD4 TCRs associated with the vaccine covered the entire spike protein, and the dominant responses were in regions 160-218 and 743-854. The 56-69-year group was small, and its depth increase did not reach significance, likely because of low power.

From the cysteine up to the phenylalanine, the CDR3 has a length of 15 residues. Only the CDR3 DNA is retained, 45 bases long and in frame from the first base. The V and J ends are trimmed by 1 base and 0 bases, leaving 10 bases between them. CDR1 and CDR2 are drawn from the germline V gene (reference sequence): PRHDT, FYEKMQ. The CDR3 regions of human TCRbeta chains were analyzed by immunosequencing. The authors' pipeline ran thus. TCRs in the repertoires were matched against a reference library of SARS-CoV-2-specific TCRs that had been generated with the MIRA antigen-specificity platform. Breadth was defined as the fraction of unique TCRs that were SARS-CoV-2-associated, and depth was defined as the fraction of total T cells that were SARS-CoV-2-associated. Using the MIRA data, each spike-specific TCR was assigned both to the spike region to which the TCR was reactive and to a CD4 or CD8 class. Log10-transformed breadth and depth values were compared by one-way ANOVA with Sidak's multiple comparisons tests. The clones in this table, taken by TCRdb from immuneACCESS, are in-frame only. Not every clone is retained; where verified, under half of the shortfall comes from an unresolved V gene, and the cause of the rest is unknown. V, J and clone size derive from that table, while D and trimming were established from the DNA sequence. This sample is represented by 110,000 or so clones; approximately 90% of them were singletons. Jointly, the top ten make up under 5.5% of the sample.

The sequence came from an adult in good health. This sequence uses TRBV13 and TRBJ2-7; a weak D assignment points to TRBD2 (6 bases agree). The sequencing used peripheral blood, collected on day 0 of AZD1222 vaccination. The sequenced DNA is TGTGCCAGCAGCTTAGCTGGCGGGGTCTCCTACGAGCAGTACTTC. Its translation is CASSLAGGVSYEQYF.